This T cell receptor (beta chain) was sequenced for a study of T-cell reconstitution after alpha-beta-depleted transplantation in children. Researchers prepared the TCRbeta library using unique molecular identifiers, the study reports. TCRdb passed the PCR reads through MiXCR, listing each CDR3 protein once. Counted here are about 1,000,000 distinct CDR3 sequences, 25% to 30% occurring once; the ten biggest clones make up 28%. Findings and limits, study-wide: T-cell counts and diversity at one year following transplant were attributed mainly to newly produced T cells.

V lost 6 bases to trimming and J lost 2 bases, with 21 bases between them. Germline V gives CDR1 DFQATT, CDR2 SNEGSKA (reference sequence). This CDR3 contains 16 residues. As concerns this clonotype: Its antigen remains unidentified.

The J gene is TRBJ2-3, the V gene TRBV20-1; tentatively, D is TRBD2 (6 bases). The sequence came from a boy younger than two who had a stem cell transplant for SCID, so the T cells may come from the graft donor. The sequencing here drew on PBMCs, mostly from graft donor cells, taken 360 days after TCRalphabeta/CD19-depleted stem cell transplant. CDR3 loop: CSAKIGGPFHTDTQYF. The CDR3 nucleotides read TGCAGTGCAAAGATCGGGGGACCCTTCCACACAGATACGCAGTATTTT.